The 32 T cell receptor beta chains below all came from one sample that was sequenced in a study of cytomegalovirus exposure and HLA in healthy donors. PCR was performed using 60 Vbeta and 13 Jbeta primers. Here immunoSEQ multiplex PCR was the method, and the copy in TCRdb shows in-frame clones only, minus some. In all, the sample yields over 100,000 clones. Sequenced material: PBMCs. The receptors shown here come from a man aged 18 to 30 in good health and CMV-seronegative.

CDR3: CASSPRGIGQPQHF. In DNA, the CDR3 is TGTGCCAGCAGTCCTAGGGGGATAGGTCAGCCCCAGCATTTT. V and J are TRBV6-5 and TRBJ1-5; a weak D match, TRBD1 (6 bases). The CDR3 runs to 14 residues. Deletions cut 5 bases from V and 6 bases from J, with 14 bases between. From germline, CDR1 is MNHEY and CDR2 SVGAGI.

The chain has TRBV9 and TRBJ1-3; TRBD1 agrees at 7 bases. V gave up 1 base and J gave up 4 bases; unmatched junction bases: 2. CDR3 length: 14 residues. Germline CDR1 reads SGDLS; CDR2 reads YYNGEE. CDR3 DNA sequence: TGTGCCAGCAGCGTAAGGACAGGAGGAAACACCATATATTTT. This translates into CASSVRTGGNTIYF.

V and J are TRBV15 and TRBJ2-7; weak D call: TRBD1 (6 bases). V lost 1 base and J lost 2, with 12 bases in between. Germline assignment: CDR1 LNHNV and CDR2 YYDKDF (reference sequence). The CDR3 spans 15 residues. CDR3: CATSRVGAETYEQYF. CDR3 nucleotide sequence: TGTGCCACCAGCAGAGTGGGGGCGGAGACCTACGAGCAGTACTTC.

V is TRBV7-2 and J is TRBJ1-6; 7 bases are a match to TRBD1. V shed 8 bases, J shed 10 bases, and the junction held 17 bases outside the gene matches. This CDR3 is built from 16 residues. Germline lookup yields CDR1 SGHTA and CDR2 FQGNSA. CDR3 in DNA: TGTGCCAGCGGTCGACAGGGACTGTTAGAAGGGTCACCCCTCCACTTT. This encodes CASGRQGLLEGSPLHF.

V gene TRBV10-3 combines with J gene TRBJ1-1, with no clear D. V shed 3 bases and J shed 0 bases, with 5 bases lying between them. The CDR3 has 13 residues. Germline V lookup: CDR1 ENHRY, CDR2 SYGVKD. The CDR3 spells CAISDSVNTEAFF. The CDR3 bases are TGTGCCATCAGTGACTCCGTGAACACTGAAGCTTTCTTT.

V gene TRBV2 combines with J gene TRBJ2-7; TRBD1 agrees at 8 bases. V lost 2 bases to trimming and J lost 1 base; unmatched junction nucleotides: 7. Germline CDR1 and CDR2: SNHLY and FYNNEI. The CDR3 extends over 16 amino acids. CDR3 DNA: TGTGCCAGCAGTGAAATGGGCAGGGGGCTATCCTACGAGCAGTACTTC. Its protein is CASSEMGRGLSYEQYF. Full variable domain (rest looked up from reference TRBV2 and TRBJ2-7): EPEVTQTPSHQVTQMGQEVILRCVPISNHLYFYWYRQILGQKVEFLVSFYNNEISEKSEIFDDQFSVERPDGSNFTLKIRSTKLEDSAMYFCASSEMGRGLSYEQYFGPGTRLTVT.

This chain joins TRBV19 and TRBJ1-2, with a possible D match to TRBD1 (6 bases). CDR3 length: 16 residues. Deletions cut 3 bases from V and 8 bases from J, with 22 bases between. Per germline, CDR1 LNHDA and CDR2 SQIVND (reference sequence). CDR3 DNA: TGTGCCAGTAGTATCCCCAAACAGGGTAATACTCTGGGCTACACCTTC. It yields the protein CASSIPKQGNTLGYTF.

J is TRBJ1-3 and V is TRBV28; unclear D gene. The CDR3 spans 14 residues. Germline CDR1 MDHEN, CDR2 SYDVKM. V shed 8 bases and J shed 0 bases, with 11 bases lying between them. This chain's CDR3 is CASRGRNSGNTIYF. CDR3 coding DNA: TGTGCCAGCCGGGGAAGGAACTCTGGAAACACCATATATTTT.

V usage is TRBV5-5 and J usage is TRBJ2-7; TRBD2 might be the D (5 bases). V lost 5 bases to trimming and J lost 4 bases, with 19 bases between them. Germline CDR1 SGHKS, CDR2 YYEKEE (reference sequence). The CDR3 has 15 amino acids. The CDR3 DNA reads as TGTGCCAGCAGACGAGGGAGAGGGAAGGAATACGAGCAGTACTTC. Translation: CASRRGRGKEYEQYF.

The chain employs TRBV7-6 and TRBJ2-3; 11 bases are shared with TRBD2. Germline V gives CDR1 SGHVS, CDR2 FNYEAQ. The CDR3 has 15 residues. J lost 7 bases, V lost 5 bases, and 8 bases had no gene match. Here the CDR3 reads CASSKLAGVRNTQYF. For the CDR3, the DNA is TGTGCCAGCAGCAAACTAGCGGGAGTTCGGAATACGCAGTATTTT.

This rearrangement joins TRBV25-1 to TRBJ2-3; 8 positions agree with TRBD1. Looked up from germline, CDR1 is MGHDK and CDR2 is SYGVNS. This CDR3 is built from 15 residues. Trimming at V came to 4 bases and at J to 0 bases, leaving 3 bases not matched to a gene. The CDR3 DNA is TGTGCCAGCAGTGGGACAGGGCTTAGCACAGATACGCAGTATTTT. Translated, it gives CASSGTGLSTDTQYF.

The chain joins TRBV27 to TRBJ2-1; TRBD1 matches 10 bases. Germline V gene lookup returns CDR1 MNHEY and CDR2 SMNVEV (reference sequence). V shed 8 bases and J 9 bases; nucleotides not matched to a gene: 13. The CDR3 is made up of 15 amino acids. The CDR3 nucleotides read TGTGCCAGCGGGGAACCGGGACAGGGGCGGGTTGAGCAGTTCTTC. Its translation is CASGEPGQGRVEQFF.

The J gene is TRBJ2-7, the V gene TRBV18; perhaps TRBD1 as D (6 bases). Trimming took off 0 bases at V and 2 bases at J, with 14 bases between the two ends. Germline V gene lookup returns CDR1 KGHSH and CDR2 LQKENI. The CDR3 loop spans 16 amino acids. The CDR3 reads CASSPPRQGPTYEQYF. CDR3 DNA: TGTGCCAGCTCACCACCGAGGCAGGGGCCGACCTACGAGCAGTACTTC.

The chain has TRBV19 and TRBJ1-1; 8 bases are a match to TRBD1. The CDR3 has 13 residues. CDR1 is LNHDA, CDR2 SQIVND, per germline (reference sequence). With V trimmed by 7 bases and J by 3 bases, 4 bases remained unmatched. The CDR3 is CASTQGDYTEAFF. In nucleotides, the CDR3 is TGTGCCAGTACACAGGGGGACTACACTGAAGCTTTCTTT.

V is TRBV7-2 and J is TRBJ1-1; TRBD1 aligns across 12 bases. Germline values: CDR1 SGHTA, CDR2 FQGNSA. The CDR3 runs 13 residues. The trim removed 4 bases at V and 11 bases at J, leaving 5 bases unmatched. CDR3 sequence reads: CASSWGTGGFAFF. For the CDR3, the DNA is TGTGCCAGCAGCTGGGGGACAGGGGGCTTTGCTTTCTTT.

The CDR3 DNA reads as TGTGCCAGCAGCTTTCCAGCAACTAATGAAAAACTGTTTTTT. Translation: CASSFPATNEKLFF. The chain links TRBV5-8 to TRBJ1-4; unclear D gene. The CDR3 runs 14 residues. V was cut by 2 bases and J by 0 bases, with 5 bases left in between. CDR1 and CDR2 from the germline V gene are SGHTS and YDEGEE.

The rearrangement uses TRBV28 and TRBJ1-1, with 7 bases aligning to TRBD1. V dropped 5 bases and J dropped 1; count of bases not matched to a gene: 4. Germline V CDR1 and CDR2: MDHEN, SYDVKM. This CDR3 contains 14 residues. The CDR3 DNA follows: TGTGCCAGCAGTGCAGGGGGATGGAACACTGAAGCTTTCTTT. This sequence encodes CASSAGGWNTEAFF.

The chain combines TRBV5-4 with TRBJ1-3; TRBD1 is a possible D gene (6 bases). Trimming removed 4 bases at V and 11 bases at J, with 31 bases between. The CDR3 totals 18 residues. Per germline, CDR1 SGHNT and CDR2 YYREEE (reference sequence). The CDR3 here is CASSQNGPGALLTSSIYF. The CDR3 coding sequence is TGTGCCAGCAGCCAAAATGGACCAGGGGCTTTGCTAACGAGCTCCATATATTTT.

The rearrangement joins TRBV29-1 to TRBJ2-7; D is possibly TRBD1 (7 bases). This CDR3 region has 14 residues. Trimming left V 0 bases short and J 6 bases short, with 15 bases between. Germline V gives CDR1 SQVTM, CDR2 ANQGSEA. DNA for the CDR3: TGCAGCGTTGAAGATAGGAGGGGGCTAAGCGAGCAGTACTTC. As protein: CSVEDRRGLSEQYF.

The V and J genes are TRBV6-5 and TRBJ2-3; 10 bases align to TRBD1. The CDR3 is 14 amino acids. J lost 3 bases, V lost 6 bases, and 3 bases had no gene match. Germline V gene sequence: CDR1 MNHEY, CDR2 SVGAGI. The CDR3 here is CASSPGQGTDTQYF. Written as DNA, the CDR3 is TGTGCCAGCAGCCCGGGACAGGGGACAGATACGCAGTATTTT.

The gene calls are TRBV9 and TRBJ1-1, with TRBD1 as a possible D gene (6 bases). Trimming removed 4 bases at V and 7 bases at J, with 17 bases between. The CDR3 extends over 14 amino acids. Germline CDR1 is SGDLS and CDR2 is YYNGEE. CDR3: CASSPPGHIFEAFF. The CDR3, as DNA: TGTGCCAGCAGCCCTCCGGGACACATCTTTGAAGCTTTCTTT.

The chain has TRBV7-2 and TRBJ2-7; 8 positions match TRBD1. The germline CDR1 and CDR2 sequences are SGHTA and FQGNSA. CDR3 size: 15 residues. The ends lost 3 bases at V and 3 bases at J; junction bases unmatched: 7. Here the CDR3 reads CASSFSGQGIYEQYF. DNA of the CDR3: TGTGCCAGCAGCTTTAGCGGACAGGGTATCTACGAGCAGTACTTC.

The chain joins TRBV25-1 to TRBJ2-7; weak D call: TRBD2 (6 bases). V was clipped by 1 base and J by 2 bases, with 12 bases between them. CDR3 length: 15 residues. Germline loops: CDR1 MGHDK, CDR2 SYGVNS. CDR3: CASSESAGLTYEQYF. The CDR3 nucleotides are TGTGCCAGCAGTGAATCAGCGGGTTTGACCTACGAGCAGTACTTC.

V gene TRBV12-1 combines with J gene TRBJ2-7; TRBD2 was called by the table and not checked on the DNA. TRBV12-1 is tagged as a pseudogene. The CDR3 has 14 amino acids. CDR3: CASSFSEAPYEQYF. The CDR3 bases are TGTGCCAGCAGCTTTTCGGAGGCCCCCTACGAGCAGTACTTC.

The chain carries TRBV6-5 and TRBJ2-1; TRBD2 matches at 12 bases. The junction had 4 bases not matched to a gene; V was cut back by 6 bases and J by 4 bases. CDR1 MNHEY and CDR2 SVGAGI come from the germline V gene. This CDR3 is 15 amino acids long. CDR3 amino acids: CASRKLAGGYNEQFF. As DNA, the CDR3 is TGTGCCAGCAGGAAACTAGCGGGGGGATACAATGAGCAGTTCTTC.

V usage is TRBV19 and J usage is TRBJ1-4, with 7 bases matching TRBD1. The CDR3 runs 14 residues. CDR1 and CDR2 (germline): LNHDA, SQIVND (reference sequence). The junction had 6 bases not matched to a gene; V was cut back by 4 bases and J by 7 bases. In DNA form, the CDR3 reads TGTGCCAGTAGTACCCCCGACAGGGTTGAAAAACTGTTTTTT. The encoded protein is CASSTPDRVEKLFF.

The chain joins TRBV6-5 to TRBJ1-1; D unresolved. V was clipped by 2 bases and J by 2 bases, with 9 bases between them. Germline V gives CDR1 MNHEY, CDR2 SVGAGI. This CDR3 spans 14 amino acids. In DNA form, the CDR3 reads TGTGCCAGCAGTTACGGGAGGCCCAACACTGAAGCTTTCTTT. It encodes CASSYGRPNTEAFF.

The chain combines TRBV4-3 with TRBJ1-5; D is uncertain. Trimming cost V 1 base and J 4 bases, with 20 bases left between them. The CDR3 spans 18 residues. Per germline, CDR1 LGHNA and CDR2 YSLEER. In nucleotides, the CDR3 is TGCGCCAGCAGCCAAGTGGGTGGGCCCCCGGGGTATAATCAGCCCCAGCATTTT. Translation gives CASSQVGGPPGYNQPQHF.

The chain couples TRBV19 to TRBJ2-7, with 13 positions matching TRBD2. The CDR3 is made up of 17 amino acids. Trimming removed 1 base from V and 4 bases from J; junction bases left unmatched: 7. Germline lookup yields CDR1 LNHDA and CDR2 SQIVND (reference sequence). The CDR3 bases are TGTGCCAGTAGTATAGCGTTCGGGACTAGCGGGATTTACGAGCAGTACTTC. It encodes CASSIAFGTSGIYEQYF.

CDR3 sequence (DNA): TGTGCCAGCCTCCAGGGGGGCGGGATTCGGGATGAGCAGTTCTTC. Its protein product is CASLQGGGIRDEQFF. This chain links TRBV27 with TRBJ2-1; TRBD1 might be the D (7 bases). With 8 bases removed from V and 8 bases from J, the gap between germline ends came to 22 bases. CDR1 and CDR2 (germline): MNHEY, SMNVEV (reference sequence). This CDR3 contains 15 residues.

DNA for the CDR3: TGTGCCAGCAGTTATATGATGGCAGGGAGGGCTGAAAAACTGTTTTTT. Protein product: CASSYMMAGRAEKLFF. The V gene is TRBV6-5, the J gene TRBJ1-4; possibly TRBD1 for D (5 bases). The germline V and J ends were trimmed by 3 bases and 7 bases, with 18 bases remaining between them. The germline V gene has CDR1 MNHEY and CDR2 SVGAGI. This CDR3 is 16 amino acids long.

The chain couples TRBV6-5 to TRBJ1-6; TRBD1 matches at 7 bases. Germline lookup yields CDR1 MNHEY and CDR2 SVGAGI. V trimming: 6 bases; J trimming: 10 bases; junction bases outside the gene matches: 9. This CDR3 spans 14 amino acids. CDR3 region: CASRLQGLGSPLHF. CDR3 nucleotides: TGTGCCAGCAGGCTACAGGGGCTAGGCTCACCCCTCCACTTT.